These 22 T cell receptor beta chains were all obtained from the same sample, sequenced in a study of blood T cell repertoires in COVID-19. Data came from immunoSEQ multiplex PCR; TCRdb stores just in-frame clones and leaves some out. Of roughly 150,000 clones in the sample, around 82% were seen once. Sequenced material: peripheral blood. These receptors were taken from a man older than 75 with COVID-19, enrolled during active disease.

This clone occurred once. The chain couples TRBV5-6 to TRBJ2-2, with D possibly matching TRBD2 (6 bases). The CDR3 extends over 14 amino acids. Trimming removed 1 base at V and 7 bases at J, with 11 bases between. From germline, CDR1 is SGHDT and CDR2 YYEEEE. The DNA of the CDR3 is TGTGCCAGCAGCTTGCCCCTAGCGAACGGGGAGCTGTTTTTT. Protein: CASSLPLANGELFF.

The chain has TRBV29-1 and TRBJ1-1; the match to TRBD1 covers 7 bases. The CDR3 extends over 13 amino acids. The junction had 3 bases not matched to a gene; V was cut back by 4 bases and J by 1 base. From germline, CDR1 is SQVTM and CDR2 ANQGSEA. The CDR3 sequence: CSVATGENTEAFF. The DNA of the CDR3 is TGCAGCGTTGCTACAGGGGAGAACACTGAAGCTTTCTTT.

The table lists this clone with a count of one. This sequence joins TRBV3-1 (or the pseudogene TRBV3-2) and TRBJ2-1; 12 bases match TRBD2. Losses at the gene ends were 5 bases for V and 9 bases for J; bases not matched to a gene: 8. The CDR3 is 15 amino acids. CDR1 LGHDT and CDR2 YNNKEL come from the germline V gene (reference sequence). DNA for the CDR3: TGTGCCAGCAGCTTTATCGGGACTAGCGGGTCTGAGCAGTTCTTC. Translating gives CASSFIGTSGSEQFF.

This rearrangement joins TRBV3-1 (or the pseudogene TRBV3-2) to TRBJ2-3; TRBD2 agrees at 13 bases. Germline CDR1 LGHDT, CDR2 YNNKEL (reference sequence). This CDR3 comprises 16 residues. Trimming took 0 bases from V and 6 from J; bases not matched to a gene: 3. DNA of the CDR3: TGTGCCAGCAGCCAAGAAACTAGCGGGGGGGCTGATACGCAGTATTTT. Encoded protein: CASSQETSGGADTQYF.

The chain combines TRBV2 with TRBJ1-6; the D gene is possibly TRBD1 (5 bases). CDR3 length equals 16 residues. The germline V gene has CDR1 SNHLY and CDR2 FYNNEI. Trimming took 7 bases from V and 3 from J, leaving 16 bases between them. CDR3: CASTVSRTNYNSPLHF. CDR3 DNA: TGTGCCAGCACTGTCTCAAGGACAAACTATAATTCACCCCTCCACTTT.

The V and J genes are TRBV19 and TRBJ1-1; TRBD1 matches at 8 bases. The CDR3 has 13 residues. V lost 6 bases and J lost 5; bases outside the gene matches: 5. Per the germline V gene, CDR1 is LNHDA and CDR2 is SQIVND (reference sequence). CDR3 coding DNA: TGTGCCAGTAGCAGCAGGGGGCGGACTGAAGCTTTCTTT. This codes for CASSSRGRTEAFF. Complete variable domain (other parts from reference TRBV19 and TRBJ1-1): DGGITQSPKYLFRKEGQNVTLSCEQNLNHDAMYWYRQDPGQGLRLIYYSQIVNDFQKGDIAEGYSVSREKKESFPLTVTSAQKNPTAFYLCASSSRGRTEAFFGQGTRLTVV.

The chain has TRBV5-1 and TRBJ1-1, with a weak D call TRBD1 (5 bases). The CDR3 runs to 11 residues. Trimming cost V 4 bases and J 7 bases, with 8 bases left between them. Germline CDR1 and CDR2: SGHRS and YFSETQ. The CDR3 here is CASSLDSEAFF. The CDR3 region has the DNA TGCGCCAGCAGCCTAGACAGTGAAGCTTTCTTT.

The chain couples TRBV2 to TRBJ2-5; 8 nucleotides line up with TRBD1. CDR1 and CDR2 (germline): SNHLY, FYNNEI. The V gene end was trimmed by 2 bases and the J gene end by 5 bases; junction bases not matched to a gene: 10. The CDR3 has 16 amino acids. CDR3 nucleotide sequence: TGTGCCAGCAGTGAATCGGGGACAGGCTCGCGGGAGACCCAGTACTTC. This codes for CASSESGTGSRETQYF.

The V call is TRBV28, the J call TRBJ1-1, with a tentative D call TRBD1 (6 bases). Trimming removed 7 bases from V and 1 base from J, with 19 bases in between. Germline assignment: CDR1 MDHEN and CDR2 SYDVKM. The CDR3 is made up of 16 amino acids. The CDR3 region has the DNA TGTGCCAGCATCCCCCGAGGGGGAGATCAGAACACTGAAGCTTTCTTT. This codes for CASIPRGGDQNTEAFF.

This clone is a singleton in its sample. This rearrangement joins TRBV21-1 to TRBJ1-2; no DNA check was done on the table's D call, TRBD1. TRBV21-1 is tagged as a pseudogene. CDR3 length: 24 residues. The CDR3 loop is CASSKGPFLGQGPNFALANYGYTF. CDR3 coding DNA: TGTGCCAGCAGCAAAGGTCCTTTTCTAGGACAGGGGCCGAATTTTGCTTTAGCTAACTATGGCTACACCTTC.

This sequence joins TRBV19 and TRBJ1-5, with a possible D match to TRBD1 (6 bases). V lost 0 bases to trimming and J lost 5 bases, with 11 bases between them. The CDR3 totals 15 residues. Germline values: CDR1 LNHDA, CDR2 SQIVND (reference sequence). CDR3 nucleotides: TGTGCCAGTAGTATAGATGGACAGCTAGATCAGCCCCAGCATTTT. Translating gives CASSIDGQLDQPQHF.

V is TRBV10-3 and J is TRBJ1-5, with D maybe TRBD1 (6 bases). Germline V gene lookup returns CDR1 ENHRY and CDR2 SYGVKD. Trimming removed 0 bases at V and 1 base at J, with 10 bases between. This CDR3 contains 16 residues. The CDR3 is CAISESRGSSNQPQHF. CDR3 in DNA: TGTGCCATCAGTGAGTCAAGGGGGAGCAGCAATCAGCCCCAGCATTTT.

The chain uses TRBV7-9 and TRBJ2-7; the match to TRBD1 covers 8 bases. V lost 3 bases and J lost 4; bases outside the gene matches: 8. Germline loops: CDR1 SEHNR, CDR2 FQNEAQ (reference sequence). The CDR3 extends over 15 amino acids. CDR3 in amino acids: CASSFAGGGSYEQYF. DNA of the CDR3: TGTGCCAGCAGCTTCGCAGGGGGCGGCTCGTACGAGCAGTACTTC.

The chain couples TRBV9 to TRBJ1-1, with 8 bases identical to TRBD1. Germline V CDR1 and CDR2: SGDLS, YYNGEE. The trim removed 5 bases at V and 4 bases at J, leaving 4 bases unmatched. CDR3 length: 13 residues. Here the CDR3 DNA reads TGTGCCAGCAGTGGAACAGGGGGCACTGAAGCTTTCTTT. It translates to CASSGTGGTEAFF.

The chain recombines TRBV14 with TRBJ2-1, with 8 nucleotides matching TRBD2. Germline CDR1 is SGHDN and CDR2 is FVKESK. The CDR3 length is 14 residues. V was clipped by 4 bases and J by 7 bases; unmatched bases: 6. This CDR3 is CASSLGGGSNEQFF. The DNA of the CDR3 is TGTGCCAGCAGCCTCGGGGGGGGGTCAAATGAGCAGTTCTTC.

This chain uses TRBV28 with TRBJ2-3; 7 nucleotides align to TRBD1. CDR3 length equals 14 residues. Germline V gene lookup returns CDR1 MDHEN and CDR2 SYDVKM. With V trimmed by 5 bases and J by 2 bases, 4 bases remained unmatched. The CDR3 sequence is CASSTDRSTDTQYF. The CDR3 nucleotides read TGTGCCAGCAGTACGGACAGGTCCACAGATACGCAGTATTTT.

This clone was recorded once. V usage is TRBV18 and J usage is TRBJ2-5; TRBD2 aligns across 8 bases. Germline CDR1 is KGHSH and CDR2 is LQKENI. This CDR3 contains 14 residues. Trimming at V came to 7 bases and at J to 5 bases, leaving 9 bases not matched to a gene. In DNA, the CDR3 is TGTGCCAGCTTTTTGAATAGCGGGGATGAGACCCAGTACTTC. Amino acid sequence: CASFLNSGDETQYF.

This sequence joins TRBV5-1 and TRBJ2-3, with a possible D match to TRBD1 (5 bases). Trimming took 4 bases from V and 4 from J, leaving 13 bases between them. The germline CDR1 and CDR2 sequences are SGHRS and YFSETQ. The CDR3 consists of 14 residues. The DNA for the CDR3 is TGCGCCAGCAGCCCCGCCCCAGGGCCAGATACGCAGTATTTT. Protein product: CASSPAPGPDTQYF. Filled out from reference TRBV5-1 and TRBJ2-3, the complete variable domain reads KAGVTQTPRYLIKTRGQQVTLSCSPISGHRSVSWYQQTPGQGLQFLFEYFSETQRNKGNFPGRFSGRQFSNSRSEMNVSTLELGDSALYLCASSPAPGPDTQYFGPGTRLTVL.

The chain employs TRBV10-2 and TRBJ1-5; D unclear. V lost 1 base and J 0 bases, leaving 13 bases between the germline ends. Germline V CDR1 and CDR2: WSHSY, SAAADI. CDR3 length: 17 amino acids. The CDR3 DNA follows: TGCGCCAGCAGTGAGTTCACGGGGATGTTTAGCAATCAGCCCCAGCATTTT. Protein sequence: CASSEFTGMFSNQPQHF.

As concerns this clone: This specimen includes other DNA sequences encoding the same CDR3. The chain combines TRBV7-3 with TRBJ2-1; TRBD2 aligns across 8 bases. V lost 1 base, J lost 4 bases, and 9 bases stayed unmatched. Per the germline V gene, CDR1 is SGHTA and CDR2 is FQGTGA. CDR3 length: 17 residues. The CDR3 sequence is CASSLMGRGAIYNEQFF. CDR3 nucleotide sequence: TGTGCCAGCAGCTTAATGGGGCGGGGGGCTATTTACAATGAGCAGTTCTTC.

The table lists this clone with many counts. The V gene is TRBV5-1, the J gene TRBJ2-3; TRBD2 agrees at 13 bases. The trim removed 2 bases at V and 6 bases at J, leaving 9 bases unmatched. The CDR3 sequence is 17 residues long. The germline V gene encodes CDR1 SGHRS and CDR2 YFSETQ. The CDR3 DNA is TGCGCCAGCAGCTTCGAACTAGCGGGGGGGCCATGGGATACGCAGTATTTT. Encoded protein: CASSFELAGGPWDTQYF.

This chain joins TRBV2 and TRBJ1-5; 9 bases agree with TRBD1. CDR3 length equals 14 residues. Germline lookup yields CDR1 SNHLY and CDR2 FYNNEI. V was clipped by 5 bases and J by 7 bases; unmatched bases: 6. The CDR3 DNA reads TGTGCCAGCAGTCGGGACAGGGTAGGCCAGCCCCAGCATTTT. As protein: CASSRDRVGQPQHF.